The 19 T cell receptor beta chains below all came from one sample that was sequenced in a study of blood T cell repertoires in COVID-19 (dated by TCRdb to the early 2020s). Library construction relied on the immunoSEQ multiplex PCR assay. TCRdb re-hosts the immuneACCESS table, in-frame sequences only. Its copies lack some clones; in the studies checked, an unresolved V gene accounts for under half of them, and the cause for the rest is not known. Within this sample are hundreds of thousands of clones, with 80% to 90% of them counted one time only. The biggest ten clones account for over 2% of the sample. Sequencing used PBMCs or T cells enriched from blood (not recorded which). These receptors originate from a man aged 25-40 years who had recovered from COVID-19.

CDR3 region: CATSRARDEKLFF. The CDR3 region has the DNA TGTGCCACCAGCAGAGCCCGGGATGAAAAACTGTTTTTT. The chain joins TRBV15 to TRBJ1-4; no firm D call. V lost 1 base to trimming and J lost 6 bases, with 6 bases between them. Germline V lookup: CDR1 LNHNV, CDR2 YYDKDF (reference sequence). CDR3 length: 13 residues.

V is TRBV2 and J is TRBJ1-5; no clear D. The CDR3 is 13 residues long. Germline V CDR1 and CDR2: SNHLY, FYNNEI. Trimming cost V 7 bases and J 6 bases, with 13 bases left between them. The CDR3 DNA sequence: TGTGCCAGCAACCAACTAAGCGGTCAGCCCCAGCATTTT. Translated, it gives CASNQLSGQPQHF. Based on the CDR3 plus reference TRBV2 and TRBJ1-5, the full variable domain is EPEVTQTPSHQVTQMGQEVILRCVPISNHLYFYWYRQILGQKVEFLVSFYNNEISEKSEIFDDQFSVERPDGSNFTLKIRSTKLEDSAMYFCASNQLSGQPQHFGDGTRLSIL.

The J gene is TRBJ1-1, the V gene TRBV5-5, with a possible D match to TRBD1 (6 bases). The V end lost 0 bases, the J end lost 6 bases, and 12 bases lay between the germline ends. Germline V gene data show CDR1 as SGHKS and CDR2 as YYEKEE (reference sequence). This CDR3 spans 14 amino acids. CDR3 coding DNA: TGTGCCAGCAGCTTGGAACAGGGTCTGGCTGAAGCTTTCTTT. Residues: CASSLEQGLAEAFF.

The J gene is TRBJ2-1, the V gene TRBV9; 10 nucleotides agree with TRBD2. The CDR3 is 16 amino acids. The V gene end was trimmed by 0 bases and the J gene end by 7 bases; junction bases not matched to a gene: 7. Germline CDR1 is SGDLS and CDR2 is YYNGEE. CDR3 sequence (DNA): TGTGCCAGCAGCGTAGCAGCGGGGGGGATGTCGAATGAGCAGTTCTTC. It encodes CASSVAAGGMSNEQFF.

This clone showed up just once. In DNA form, the CDR3 reads TGTGCCAGCAGCCCTCAGGGGGCGCCGGATAATGAAAAACTGTTTTTT. Protein: CASSPQGAPDNEKLFF. The rearrangement links TRBV11-2 to TRBJ1-4, with TRBD1 matching 8 bases. The germline V gene has CDR1 SGHAT and CDR2 FQNNGV. The CDR3 spans 16 residues. J lost 4 bases, V lost 5 bases, and 9 bases had no gene match.

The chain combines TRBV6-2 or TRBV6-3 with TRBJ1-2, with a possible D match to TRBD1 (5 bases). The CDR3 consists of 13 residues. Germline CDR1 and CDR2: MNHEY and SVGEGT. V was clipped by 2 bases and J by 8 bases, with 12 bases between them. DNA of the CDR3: TGTGCCAGCAGTTACGGGGCCATCACCGGCTACACCTTC. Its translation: CASSYGAITGYTF.

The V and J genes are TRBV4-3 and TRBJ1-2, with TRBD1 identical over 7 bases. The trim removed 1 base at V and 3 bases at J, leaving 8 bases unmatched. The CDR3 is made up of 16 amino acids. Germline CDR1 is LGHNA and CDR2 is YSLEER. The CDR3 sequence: CASSQGFGQADYGYTF. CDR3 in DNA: TGCGCCAGCAGCCAAGGCTTCGGACAGGCGGACTATGGCTACACCTTC.

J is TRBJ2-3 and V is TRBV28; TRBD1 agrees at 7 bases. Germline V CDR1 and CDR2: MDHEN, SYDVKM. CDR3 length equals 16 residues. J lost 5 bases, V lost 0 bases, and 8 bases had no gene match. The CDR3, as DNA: TGTGCCAGCAGTTTATGGGGCCAGGGGGACGGAGATACGCAGTATTTT. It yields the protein CASSLWGQGDGDTQYF. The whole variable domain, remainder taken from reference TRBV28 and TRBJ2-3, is DVKVTQSSRYLVKRTGEKVFLECVQDMDHENMFWYRQDPGLGLRLIYFSYDVKMKEKGDIPEGYSVSREKKERFSLILESASTNQTSMYLCASSLWGQGDGDTQYFGPGTRLTVL.

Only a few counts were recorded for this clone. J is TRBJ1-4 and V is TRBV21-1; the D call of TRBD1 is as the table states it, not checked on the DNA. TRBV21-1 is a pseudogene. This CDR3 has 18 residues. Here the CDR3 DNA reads TGTGCCACCCTACGACAGGGGGCTTTAGAAGCAACTAATGAAAAACTGTTTTTT. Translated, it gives CATLRQGALEATNEKLFF.

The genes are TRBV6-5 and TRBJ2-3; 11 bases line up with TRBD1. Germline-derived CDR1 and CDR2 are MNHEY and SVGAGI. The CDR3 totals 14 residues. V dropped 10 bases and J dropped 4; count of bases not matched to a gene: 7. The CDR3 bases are TGTGCCACCCGGGGGACAGGGGGAGCAGATACGCAGTATTTT. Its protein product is CATRGTGGADTQYF.

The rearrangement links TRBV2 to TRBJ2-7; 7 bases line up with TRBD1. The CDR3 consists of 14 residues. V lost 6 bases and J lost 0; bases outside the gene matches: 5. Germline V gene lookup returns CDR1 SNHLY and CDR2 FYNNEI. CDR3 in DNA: TGTGCCAGCAGCGGGACAGCTAGCTCCTACGAGCAGTACTTC. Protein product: CASSGTASSYEQYF.

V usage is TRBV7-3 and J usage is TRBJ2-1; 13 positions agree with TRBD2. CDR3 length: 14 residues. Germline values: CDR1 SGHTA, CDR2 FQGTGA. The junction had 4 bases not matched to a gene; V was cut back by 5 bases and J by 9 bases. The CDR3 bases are TGTGCCAGCAGCCCCGGGACTAGCGGGGTTGAGCAGTTCTTC. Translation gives CASSPGTSGVEQFF. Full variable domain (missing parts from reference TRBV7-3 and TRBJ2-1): GAGVSQTPSNKVTEKGKYVELRCDPISGHTALYWYRQSLGQGPEFLIYFQGTGAADDSGLPNDRFFAVRPEGSVSTLKIQRTERGDSAVYLCASSPGTSGVEQFFGPGTRLTVL.

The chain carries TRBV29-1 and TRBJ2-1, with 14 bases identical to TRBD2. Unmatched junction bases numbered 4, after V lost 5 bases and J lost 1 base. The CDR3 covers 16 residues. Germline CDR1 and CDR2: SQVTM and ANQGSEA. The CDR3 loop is CSVSGLAGGSYNEQFF. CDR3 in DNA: TGCAGCGTTTCAGGACTAGCGGGGGGATCCTACAATGAGCAGTTCTTC.

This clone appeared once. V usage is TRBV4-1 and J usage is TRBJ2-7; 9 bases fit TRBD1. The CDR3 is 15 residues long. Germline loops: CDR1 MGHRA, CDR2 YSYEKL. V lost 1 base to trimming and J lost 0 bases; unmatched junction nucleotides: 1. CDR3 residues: CASSQGTGDSYEQYF. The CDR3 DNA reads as TGCGCCAGCAGCCAAGGGACAGGGGACTCCTACGAGCAGTACTTC.

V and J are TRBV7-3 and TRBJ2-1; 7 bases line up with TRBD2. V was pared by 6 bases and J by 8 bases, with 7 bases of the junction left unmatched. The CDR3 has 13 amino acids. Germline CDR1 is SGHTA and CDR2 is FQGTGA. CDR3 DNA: TGTGCCAGCAGACTCCAGGCGGGGGATGAGCAGTTCTTC. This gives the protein CASRLQAGDEQFF.

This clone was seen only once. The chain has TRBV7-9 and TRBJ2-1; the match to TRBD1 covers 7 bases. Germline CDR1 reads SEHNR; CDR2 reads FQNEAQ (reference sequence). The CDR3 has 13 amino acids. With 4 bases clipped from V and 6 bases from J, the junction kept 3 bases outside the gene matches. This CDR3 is CASSWDSFNEQFF. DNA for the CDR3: TGTGCCAGCAGCTGGGACAGTTTCAATGAGCAGTTCTTC.

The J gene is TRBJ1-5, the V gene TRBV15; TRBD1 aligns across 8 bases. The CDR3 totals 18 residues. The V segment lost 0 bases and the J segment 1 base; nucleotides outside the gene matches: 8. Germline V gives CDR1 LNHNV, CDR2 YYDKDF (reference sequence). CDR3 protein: CATSRDGRTGSSNQPQHF. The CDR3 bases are TGTGCCACCAGCAGAGATGGGAGGACAGGGTCGAGCAATCAGCCCCAGCATTTT.

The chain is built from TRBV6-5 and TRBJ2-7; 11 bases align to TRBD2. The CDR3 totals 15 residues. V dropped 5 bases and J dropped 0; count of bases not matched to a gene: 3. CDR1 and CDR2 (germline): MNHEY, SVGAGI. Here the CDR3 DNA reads TGTGCCAGCAGTATTAGCGGGGGGGGCTCCTACGAGCAGTACTTC. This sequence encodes CASSISGGGSYEQYF.

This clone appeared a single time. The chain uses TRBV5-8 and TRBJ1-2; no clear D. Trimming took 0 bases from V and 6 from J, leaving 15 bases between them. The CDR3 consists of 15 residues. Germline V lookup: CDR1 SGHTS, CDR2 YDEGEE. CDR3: CASSLGLVREDGYTF. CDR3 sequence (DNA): TGTGCCAGCAGCTTGGGGCTAGTGCGGGAGGATGGCTACACCTTC.